These 18 T cell receptor beta chains were sequenced from one sample in a study of a mutant IDH1 vaccine in newly diagnosed glioma. The antigens of these receptors remain unknown. Noted time point: week 5, during vaccination. With topical imiquimod, each dose of the vaccine consisted of 300 ug of mutant IDH1 20-mer peptide. Assay: immunoSEQ multiplex PCR; the TCRdb copy retains only in-frame clones and omits some. The repertoire includes 75,000 to 85,000 clones, roughly 91% of them detected once, and 0.56% sits in the top ten. Sequenced here: PBMCs, sampled from a glioma patient whose treatment included an IDH1 peptide vaccine. These receptors originate from a woman in her 50s with glioma.

This chain connects TRBV28 to TRBJ2-7; no reliable D call. The CDR3 length is 12 residues. The ends were cut back, 5 bases at V and 2 bases at J, with 7 bases in the middle. CDR1 is MDHEN and CDR2 is SYDVKM in the germline V gene. The DNA for the CDR3 is TGTGCCAGCAGTCTCTTAACCTACGAGCAGTACTTC. Translated: CASSLLTYEQYF.

The chain recombines TRBV6-1 with TRBJ1-5; TRBD1 is a possible D gene (5 bases). Trimming removed 4 bases at V and 8 bases at J, with 6 bases between. Germline CDR1 and CDR2: MNHNS and SASEGT. The CDR3 length is 11 residues. CDR3 loop: CASSVREPQHF. CDR3 in DNA: TGTGCCAGCAGTGTCAGGGAGCCCCAGCATTTT.

This clone was seen just once. The CDR3 coding sequence is TGTGCCAGCAGTTTATTGGCTCGGGGAAACACTGAAGCTTTCTTT. Translating it yields CASSLLARGNTEAFF. This rearrangement joins TRBV28 to TRBJ1-1; D unclear. Trimming took 1 base from V and 2 from J, leaving 11 bases between them. Germline values: CDR1 MDHEN, CDR2 SYDVKM. The length of the CDR3 is 15 residues.

The rearrangement joins TRBV9 to TRBJ2-1; D may be TRBD1 (6 bases). V lost 0 bases and J 8 bases, leaving 18 bases between the germline ends. Germline V gives CDR1 SGDLS, CDR2 YYNGEE. The CDR3 spans 16 residues. The CDR3 region has the DNA TGTGCCAGCAGCGTAGATAAGCAGGGGCCCGTCGATGAGCAGTTCTTC. Translated, it gives CASSVDKQGPVDEQFF.

The table lists this clone with a few counts. The J gene is TRBJ1-2, the V gene TRBV28; 12 nucleotides line up with TRBD1. The CDR3 loop spans 14 amino acids. In germline, CDR1 is MDHEN, CDR2 SYDVKM. Germline trimming cut 4 bases from V and 6 bases from J; bases unmatched to any gene: 3. CDR3 loop: CASSSGQGANGYTF. The CDR3 nucleotides read TGTGCCAGCAGTTCGGGACAGGGGGCGAATGGCTACACCTTC.

The CDR3 reads CASNAGPRSNQPQHF. The CDR3 region has the DNA TGTGCCAGTAACGCGGGTCCGAGATCCAATCAGCCCCAGCATTTT. The chain employs TRBV19 and TRBJ1-5; D not certain. CDR1 and CDR2 from the germline V gene are LNHDA and SQIVND (reference sequence). The ends were cut back, 7 bases at V and 3 bases at J, with 16 bases in the middle. The CDR3 spans 15 residues.

The rearrangement uses TRBV5-1 and TRBJ2-2; 10 bases line up with TRBD2. Looked up from germline, CDR1 is SGHRS and CDR2 is YFSETQ. The V and J ends lost 4 bases and 5 bases, in that order; junction bases with no gene match: 11. The CDR3 totals 17 residues. The CDR3 DNA reads as TGCGCCAGCAGCCCTCTCTGGACTAGCGGAAGTACCGGGGAGCTGTTTTTT. This encodes CASSPLWTSGSTGELFF.

V usage is TRBV2 and J usage is TRBJ2-2, with 10 bases fitting TRBD2. The germline V gene encodes CDR1 SNHLY and CDR2 FYNNEI. With 3 bases clipped from V and 2 bases from J, the junction kept 6 bases outside the gene matches. The CDR3 totals 17 residues. The CDR3 nucleotides are TGTGCCAGCAGTGATCCACGGACTAGCGGAAACACCGGGGAGCTGTTTTTT. It yields the protein CASSDPRTSGNTGELFF.

The rearrangement uses TRBV28 and TRBJ2-5; 8 nucleotides line up with TRBD1. The V segment lost 3 bases and the J segment 5 bases; nucleotides outside the gene matches: 5. The length of the CDR3 is 14 residues. Germline V gene sequence: CDR1 MDHEN, CDR2 SYDVKM. Here the CDR3 DNA reads TGTGCCAGCAGTTTCGGACAGGGAACGGAGACCCAGTACTTC. It translates to CASSFGQGTETQYF. Full variable domain (rest looked up from reference TRBV28 and TRBJ2-5): DVKVTQSSRYLVKRTGEKVFLECVQDMDHENMFWYRQDPGLGLRLIYFSYDVKMKEKGDIPEGYSVSREKKERFSLILESASTNQTSMYLCASSFGQGTETQYFGPGTRLLVL.

This clone was recorded only once. The rearrangement uses TRBV19 and TRBJ1-6; D gene uncertain. The germline gives CDR1 LNHDA, CDR2 SQIVND (reference sequence). V lost 7 bases, J lost 7 bases, and 23 bases lay in between. This CDR3 spans 17 amino acids. CDR3 protein: CASNQGVGSLGNSPLHF. DNA of the CDR3: TGTGCCAGTAACCAAGGCGTTGGCAGTCTGGGAAATTCACCCCTCCACTTT. The full variable domain, in which reference TRBV19 and TRBJ1-6 provide the parts outside the CDR3, is DGGITQSPKYLFRKEGQNVTLSCEQNLNHDAMYWYRQDPGQGLRLIYYSQIVNDFQKGDIAEGYSVSREKKESFPLTVTSAQKNPTAFYLCASNQGVGSLGNSPLHFGNGTRLTVT.

The chain is built from TRBV27 and TRBJ2-3, with D unclear. The V gene's germline CDR1 is MNHEY and CDR2 SMNVEV (reference sequence). The CDR3 length is 12 residues. The V gene lost 11 bases and the J gene lost 6 bases, with 15 bases spanning the gap. The CDR3 DNA reads as TGTGCCTCCCTGGGCGCCACGGATACGCAGTATTTT. Translated, it gives CASLGATDTQYF.

This clone was observed a single time. This chain joins TRBV28 and TRBJ1-6; no firm D call. The germline V gene encodes CDR1 MDHEN and CDR2 SYDVKM. The CDR3 covers 13 residues. The V and J ends lost 6 bases and 11 bases respectively, with 14 bases between them. CDR3 region: CASSLPIDPPLHF. CDR3 coding DNA: TGTGCCAGCAGCCTACCGATTGATCCACCCCTCCACTTT.

V and J are TRBV4-2 and TRBJ1-2; possible D gene TRBD1, 6 bases. The CDR3 runs 15 residues. V was cut by 4 bases and J by 2 bases, with 14 bases left in between. Germline V gives CDR1 LGHNA, CDR2 YNFKEQ. For the CDR3, the DNA is TGTGCCAGCAGCCGCTACAACAGGGACAACTATGGCTACACCTTC. The encoded protein is CASSRYNRDNYGYTF.

The rearrangement links TRBV19 to TRBJ2-7; 8 bases map to TRBD1. Looked up from germline, CDR1 is LNHDA and CDR2 is SQIVND (reference sequence). CDR3 length equals 15 residues. The junction had 5 bases not matched to a gene; V was cut back by 1 base and J by 3 bases. The CDR3 reads CASSIVDTGGYEQYF. CDR3 nucleotides: TGTGCCAGTAGTATAGTCGATACAGGGGGCTACGAGCAGTACTTC.

This clone was recorded only once. The chain recombines TRBV6-5 with TRBJ2-7; D might be TRBD2 (5 bases). The germline gives CDR1 MNHEY, CDR2 SVGAGI. The CDR3 totals 13 residues. Trimming pared 6 bases from V and 0 bases from J, leaving 9 bases between. The CDR3 region is CASSSGISYEQYF. The CDR3 coding sequence is TGTGCCAGCAGCTCCGGGATCTCCTACGAGCAGTACTTC.

In DNA, the CDR3 is TGTGCCTCGGGACGCCTCAATGAGCAGTTCTTC. This sequence encodes CASGRLNEQFF. The chain couples TRBV7-8 to TRBJ2-1; D assignment may be TRBD1 or TRBD2 (5 bases each). With 11 bases removed from V and 6 bases from J, the gap between germline ends came to 11 bases. CDR3 length equals 11 residues. From germline, CDR1 is SGHVS and CDR2 FQNEAQ. The entire variable domain, with the rest obtained from reference TRBV7-8 and TRBJ2-1, is as follows: GAGVSQSPRYKVAKRGQDVALRCDPISGHVSLFWYQQALGQGPEFLTYFQNEAQLDKSGLPSDRFFAERPEGSVSTLKIQRTQQEDSAVYLCASGRLNEQFFGPGTRLTVL.

The chain uses TRBV5-6 and TRBJ2-7; 7 nucleotides match TRBD1. Unmatched junction bases numbered 0, after V lost 3 bases and J lost 0 bases. Germline lookup yields CDR1 SGHDT and CDR2 YYEEEE. The CDR3 consists of 13 residues. CDR3 loop: CASSWTGSYEQYF. The CDR3 DNA follows: TGTGCCAGCAGCTGGACAGGCTCCTACGAGCAGTACTTC.

The chain employs TRBV5-4 and TRBJ2-2; 7 bases align to TRBD1. J was trimmed by 4 bases and V by 0 bases; bases with no gene match: 3. The CDR3 is 15 residues long. Germline V CDR1 and CDR2: SGHNT, YYREEE (reference sequence). Here the CDR3 DNA reads TGTGCCAGCAGCTTGGACAGGGGTCGCACCGGGGAGCTGTTTTTT. It translates to CASSLDRGRTGELFF.